This TCR beta chain originates from a study of cytomegalovirus exposure and HLA in healthy donors. Overall study results and limits: Judged likely to be a sequencing artifact was a cluster of highly shared sequence variants. The authors later linked a missense DCLRE1C variant to TCR beta V- and J-gene trimming.

The PCR contained 60 Vbeta and 13 Jbeta primers. The data were produced by immunoSEQ multiplex PCR, yet TCRdb's version contains in-frame clones alone and is incomplete. The repertoire includes 150,000 to 200,000 clones, 70% to 85% of them detected once, and over 1.1% sits in the top ten. Details on this clone: The antigen is unknown.

Each donor was healthy, and each was a bone marrow donor. At collection, donors were nominally healthy, but unrecorded immune exposures were probable. Germline-derived CDR1 and CDR2 are SGDLS and YYNGEE. Trimming left V 0 bases short and J 11 bases short, with 23 bases between. CDR3 length: 16 residues. This chain joins TRBV9 and TRBJ1-1; D uncertain. The sequence derives from a male donor in good health and CMV-seronegative. Sequencing was carried out using PBMCs. CDR3 coding DNA: TGTGCCAGCAGCGTAGGGCAGACTTATACTGAAGTCACGGCTTTCTTT. Its translation: CASSVGQTYTEVTAFF. The full variable domain, in which reference TRBV9 and TRBJ1-1 provide the parts outside the CDR3, is DSGVTQTPKHLITATGQRVTLRCSPRSGDLSVYWYQQSLDQGLQFLIQYYNGEERAKGNILERFSAQQFPDLHSELNLSSLELGDSALYFCASSVGQTYTEVTAFFGQGTRLTVV.